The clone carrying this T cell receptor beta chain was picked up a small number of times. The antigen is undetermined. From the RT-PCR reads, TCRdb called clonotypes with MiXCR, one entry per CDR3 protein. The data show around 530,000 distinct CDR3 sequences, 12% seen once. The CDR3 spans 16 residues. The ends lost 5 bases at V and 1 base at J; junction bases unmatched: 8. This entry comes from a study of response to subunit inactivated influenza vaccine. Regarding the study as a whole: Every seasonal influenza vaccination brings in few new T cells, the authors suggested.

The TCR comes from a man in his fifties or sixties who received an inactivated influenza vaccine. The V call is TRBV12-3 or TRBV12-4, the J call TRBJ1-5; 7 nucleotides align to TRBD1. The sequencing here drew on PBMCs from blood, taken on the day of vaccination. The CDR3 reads CASSNHRGTSNQPQHF. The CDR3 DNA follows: TGTGCCAGCAGTAACCACAGGGGTACAAGCAATCAGCCCCAGCATTTT.